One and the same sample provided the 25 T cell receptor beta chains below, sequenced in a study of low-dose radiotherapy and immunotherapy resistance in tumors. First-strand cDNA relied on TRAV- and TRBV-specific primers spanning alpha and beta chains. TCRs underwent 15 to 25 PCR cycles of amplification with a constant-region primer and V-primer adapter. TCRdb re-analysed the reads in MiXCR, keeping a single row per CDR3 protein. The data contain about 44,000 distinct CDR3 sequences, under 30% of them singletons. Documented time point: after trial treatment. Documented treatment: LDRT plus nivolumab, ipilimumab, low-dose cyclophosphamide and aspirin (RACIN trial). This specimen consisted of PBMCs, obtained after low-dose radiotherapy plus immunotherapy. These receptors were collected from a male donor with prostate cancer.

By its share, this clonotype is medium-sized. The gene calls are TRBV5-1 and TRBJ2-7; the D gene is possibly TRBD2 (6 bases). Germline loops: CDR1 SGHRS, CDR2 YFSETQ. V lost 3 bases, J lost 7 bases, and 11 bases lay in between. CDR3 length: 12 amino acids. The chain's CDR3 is CASSSGVGEQYF. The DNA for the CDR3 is TGCGCCAGCAGCTCGGGAGTAGGGGAGCAGTACTTC.

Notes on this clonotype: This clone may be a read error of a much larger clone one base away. CDR3 nucleotides: TGTGCCAGCAGTTTGGCTAGCGGGAACGACCAGTACTTC. Its translation: CASSLASGNDQYF. J is TRBJ2-7 and V is TRBV27; 9 nucleotides agree with TRBD2. This CDR3 region has 13 residues. Germline V gene lookup returns CDR1 MNHEY and CDR2 SMNVEV (reference sequence).

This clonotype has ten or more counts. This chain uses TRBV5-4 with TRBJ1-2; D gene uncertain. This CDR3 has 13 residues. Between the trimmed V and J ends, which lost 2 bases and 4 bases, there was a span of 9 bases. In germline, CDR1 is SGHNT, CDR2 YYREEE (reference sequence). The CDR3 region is CASSFQESYGYTF. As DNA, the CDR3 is TGTGCCAGCAGCTTTCAGGAGTCCTATGGCTACACCTTC. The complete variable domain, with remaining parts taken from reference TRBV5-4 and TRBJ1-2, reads ETGVTQSPTHLIKTRGQQVTLRCSSQSGHNTVSWYQQALGQGPQFIFQYYREEENGRGNFPPRFSGLQFPNYSSELNVNALELDDSALYLCASSFQESYGYTFGSGTRLTVV.

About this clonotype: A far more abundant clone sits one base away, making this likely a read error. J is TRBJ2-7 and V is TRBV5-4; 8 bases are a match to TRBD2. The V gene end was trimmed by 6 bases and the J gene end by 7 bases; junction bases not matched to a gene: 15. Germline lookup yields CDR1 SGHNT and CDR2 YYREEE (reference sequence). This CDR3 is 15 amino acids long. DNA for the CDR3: TGTGCCAGCACCGACCCCGGGACTAGTTCCCATGAGCAGTACTTC. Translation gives CASTDPGTSSHEQYF.

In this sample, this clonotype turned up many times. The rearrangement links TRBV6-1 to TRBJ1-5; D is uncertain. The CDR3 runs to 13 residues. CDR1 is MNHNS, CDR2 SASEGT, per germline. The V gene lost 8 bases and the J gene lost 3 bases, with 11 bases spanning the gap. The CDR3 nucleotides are TGTGCCAGCGGCGGGCAGCTCAATCAGCCCCAGCATTTT. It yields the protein CASGGQLNQPQHF.

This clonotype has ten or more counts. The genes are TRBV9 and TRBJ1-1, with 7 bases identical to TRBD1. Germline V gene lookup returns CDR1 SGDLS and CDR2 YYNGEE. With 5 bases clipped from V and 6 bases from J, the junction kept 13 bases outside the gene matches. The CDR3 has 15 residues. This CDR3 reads CASRPHRGLNPEAFF. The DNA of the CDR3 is TGTGCCAGCAGACCTCACAGGGGACTAAACCCTGAAGCTTTCTTT.

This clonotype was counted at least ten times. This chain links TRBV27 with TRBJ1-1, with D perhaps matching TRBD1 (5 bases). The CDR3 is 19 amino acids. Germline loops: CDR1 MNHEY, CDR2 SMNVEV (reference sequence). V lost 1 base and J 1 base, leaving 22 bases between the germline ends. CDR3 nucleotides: TGTGCCAGCAGTTTATACCATCGGGACTCACTCAGGGCGAACACTGAAGCTTTCTTT. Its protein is CASSLYHRDSLRANTEAFF.

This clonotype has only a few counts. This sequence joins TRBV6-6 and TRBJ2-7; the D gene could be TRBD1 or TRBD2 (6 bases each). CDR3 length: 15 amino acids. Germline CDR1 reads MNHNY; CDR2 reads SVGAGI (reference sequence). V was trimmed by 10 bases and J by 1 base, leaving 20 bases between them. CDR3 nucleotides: TGTGCCATCAAGGGGGGCGGGGCTGGATCCTACGAGCAGTACTTC. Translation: CAIKGGGAGSYEQYF.

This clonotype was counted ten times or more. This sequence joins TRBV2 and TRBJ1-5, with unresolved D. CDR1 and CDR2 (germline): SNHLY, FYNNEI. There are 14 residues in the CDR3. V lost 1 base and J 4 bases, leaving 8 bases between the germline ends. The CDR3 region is CASSEGRGNQPQHF. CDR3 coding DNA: TGTGCCAGCAGTGAAGGGAGAGGGAATCAGCCCCAGCATTTT.

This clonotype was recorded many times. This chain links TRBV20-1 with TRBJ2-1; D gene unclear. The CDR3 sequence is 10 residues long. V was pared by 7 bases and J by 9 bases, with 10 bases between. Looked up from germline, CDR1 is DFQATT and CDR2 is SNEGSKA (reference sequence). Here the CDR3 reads CSVERAEQFF. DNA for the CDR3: TGCAGTGTAGAACGGGCTGAGCAGTTCTTC.

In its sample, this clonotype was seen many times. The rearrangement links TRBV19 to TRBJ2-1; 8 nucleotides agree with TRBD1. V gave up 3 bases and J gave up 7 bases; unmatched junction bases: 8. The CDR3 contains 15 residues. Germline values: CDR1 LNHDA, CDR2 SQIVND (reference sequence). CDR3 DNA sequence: TGTGCCAGTAGTATGGTAGCAGGGGGCCGGAATGAGCAGTTCTTC. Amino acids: CASSMVAGGRNEQFF.

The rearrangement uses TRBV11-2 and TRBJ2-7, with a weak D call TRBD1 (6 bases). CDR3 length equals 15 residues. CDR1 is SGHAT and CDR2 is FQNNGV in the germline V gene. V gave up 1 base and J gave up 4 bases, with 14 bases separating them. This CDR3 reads CASSLGTGTPYEQYF. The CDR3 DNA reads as TGTGCCAGCAGCTTAGGCACCGGGACACCATACGAGCAGTACTTC.

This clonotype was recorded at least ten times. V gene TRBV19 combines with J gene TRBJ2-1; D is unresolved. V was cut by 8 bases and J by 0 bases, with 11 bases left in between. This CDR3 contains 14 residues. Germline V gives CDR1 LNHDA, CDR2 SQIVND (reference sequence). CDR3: CASGLASSYNEQFF. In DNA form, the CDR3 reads TGTGCCAGTGGTCTCGCAAGCTCCTACAATGAGCAGTTCTTC.

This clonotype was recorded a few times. The CDR3 reads CASSPGLAANEKLFF. As DNA, the CDR3 is TGCGCCAGCTCTCCGGGGCTGGCGGCTAATGAAAAACTGTTTTTT. The gene calls are TRBV5-1 and TRBJ1-4, with D maybe TRBD1 (5 bases). The CDR3 has 15 residues. The V end lost 7 bases, the J end lost 3 bases, and 16 bases lay between the germline ends. Looked up from germline, CDR1 is SGHRS and CDR2 is YFSETQ.

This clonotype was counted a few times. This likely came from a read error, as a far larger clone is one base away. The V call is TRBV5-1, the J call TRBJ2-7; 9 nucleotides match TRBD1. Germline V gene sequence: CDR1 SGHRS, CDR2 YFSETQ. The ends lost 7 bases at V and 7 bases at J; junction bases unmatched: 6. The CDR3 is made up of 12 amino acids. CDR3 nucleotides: TGCGCCAGCCGGACAGGGGCCGATGAGCAGTACTTC. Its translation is CASRTGADEQYF.

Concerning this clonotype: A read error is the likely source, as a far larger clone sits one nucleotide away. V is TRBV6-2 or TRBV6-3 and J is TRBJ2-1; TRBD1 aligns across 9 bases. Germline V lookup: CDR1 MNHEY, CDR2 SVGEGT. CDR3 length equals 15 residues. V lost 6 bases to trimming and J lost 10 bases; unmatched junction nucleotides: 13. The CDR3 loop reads CASSQDRGGNYEQFF. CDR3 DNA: TGTGCCAGCAGCCAGGACAGGGGTGGGAACTACGAGCAGTTCTTC.

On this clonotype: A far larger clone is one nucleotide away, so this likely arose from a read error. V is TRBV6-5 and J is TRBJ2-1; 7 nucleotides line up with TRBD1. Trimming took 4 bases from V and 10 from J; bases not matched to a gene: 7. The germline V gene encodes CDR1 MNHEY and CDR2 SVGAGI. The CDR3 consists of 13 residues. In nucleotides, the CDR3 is TGTGCCAGCAGTTTGGGACAGTCCTACGAGCAGTTCTTC. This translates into CASSLGQSYEQFF.

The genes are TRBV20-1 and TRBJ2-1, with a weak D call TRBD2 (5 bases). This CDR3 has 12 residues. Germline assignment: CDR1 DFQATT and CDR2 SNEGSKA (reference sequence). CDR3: CSGMPAYNEQFF. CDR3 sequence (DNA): TGCTCGGGGATGCCAGCCTACAATGAGCAGTTCTTC.

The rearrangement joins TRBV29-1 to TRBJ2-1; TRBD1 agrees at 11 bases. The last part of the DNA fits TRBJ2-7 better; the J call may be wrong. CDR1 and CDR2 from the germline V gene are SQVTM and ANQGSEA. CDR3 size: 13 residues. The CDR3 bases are TGCAGCGTCGGGACAGGGGGCTCCTACGAGCAGTACTTC. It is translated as CSVGTGGSYEQYF.

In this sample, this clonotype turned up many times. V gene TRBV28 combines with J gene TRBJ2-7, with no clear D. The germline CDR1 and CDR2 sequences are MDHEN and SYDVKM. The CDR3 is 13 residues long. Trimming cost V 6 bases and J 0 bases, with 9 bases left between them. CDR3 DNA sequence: TGTGCCAGCAGAGGGCAGAACTCCTACGAGCAGTACTTC. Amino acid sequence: CASRGQNSYEQYF.

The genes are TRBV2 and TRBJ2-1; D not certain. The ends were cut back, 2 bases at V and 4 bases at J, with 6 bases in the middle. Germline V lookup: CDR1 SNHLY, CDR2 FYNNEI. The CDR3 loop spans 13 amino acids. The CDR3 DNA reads TGTGCCAGCAGTGAACTCCGGTACAATGAGCAGTTCTTC. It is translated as CASSELRYNEQFF.

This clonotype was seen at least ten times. CDR3 sequence reads: CASQDRSTDTQYF. Written as DNA, the CDR3 is TGTGCCAGCCAAGACAGAAGCACAGATACGCAGTATTTT. V gene TRBV3-1 combines with J gene TRBJ2-3; possible D gene TRBD1, 5 bases. V was trimmed by 8 bases and J by 0 bases, leaving 9 bases between them. Germline V CDR1 and CDR2: LGHDT, YNNKEL (reference sequence). The CDR3 runs to 13 residues.

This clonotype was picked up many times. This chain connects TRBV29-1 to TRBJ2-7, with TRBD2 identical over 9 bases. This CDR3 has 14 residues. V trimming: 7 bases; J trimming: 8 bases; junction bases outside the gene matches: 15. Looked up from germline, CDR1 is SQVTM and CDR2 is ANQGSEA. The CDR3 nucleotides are TGCAGCGCCTTATTTACTAGCGGGTTGACTCAGCAGTACTTC. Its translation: CSALFTSGLTQQYF.

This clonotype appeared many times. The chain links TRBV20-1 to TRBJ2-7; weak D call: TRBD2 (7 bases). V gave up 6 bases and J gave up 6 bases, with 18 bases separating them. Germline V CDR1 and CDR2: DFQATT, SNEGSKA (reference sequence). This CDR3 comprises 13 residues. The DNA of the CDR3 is TGCAGTGCAAAGGGGGGAGGGGTCGCCGAGCAGTACTTC. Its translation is CSAKGGGVAEQYF.

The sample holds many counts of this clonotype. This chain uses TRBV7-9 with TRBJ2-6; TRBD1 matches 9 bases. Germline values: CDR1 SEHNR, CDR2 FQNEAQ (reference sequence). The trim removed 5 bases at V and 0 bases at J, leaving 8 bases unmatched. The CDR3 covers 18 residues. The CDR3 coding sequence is TGTGCCAGCAGCCGTACAGGGGGCGAGGTCTCTGGGGCCAACGTCCTGACTTTC. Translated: CASSRTGGEVSGANVLTF. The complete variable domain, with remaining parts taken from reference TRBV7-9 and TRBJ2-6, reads DTGVSQNPRHKITKRGQNVTFRCDPISEHNRLYWYRQTLGQGPEFLTYFQNEAQLEKSRLLSDRFSAERPKGSFSTLEIQRTEQGDSAMYLCASSRTGGEVSGANVLTFGAGSRLTVL.